This T cell receptor beta chain derives from a study of cytomegalovirus exposure and HLA in healthy donors. Findings of the study overall: It was reported that TCR beta sequences correctly inferred the HLA-A and HLA-B alleles for most subjects.

The PCR made use of 60 Vbeta and 13 Jbeta primers. Libraries were prepared by immunoSEQ multiplex PCR; TCRdb keeps only in-frame clonotypes and omits some of them. The sample holds tens of thousands of clones, roughly two thirds seen once. The CDR3 runs to 15 residues. V was pared by 6 bases and J by 7 bases, with 9 bases of the junction left unmatched. Per germline, CDR1 MNHNY and CDR2 SVGAGI (reference sequence). Concerning this clone itself: Its target is not known.

This clonotype originated in a woman aged 25 to 39 in good health and CMV-seronegative. Material: PBMCs. This sequence joins TRBV6-6 and TRBJ2-1, with 10 bases lining up with TRBD2. The CDR3 is CASSPSGGAGNEQFF. CDR3 nucleotide sequence: TGTGCCAGCAGCCCGAGCGGGGGGGCCGGAAATGAGCAGTTCTTC.